Presented here are 19 T cell receptor beta chains from one specimen sequenced in a study of blood T cell repertoires in COVID-19. Sequenced by immunoSEQ multiplex PCR; TCRdb stores in-frame clones only, minus some. Of roughly 160,000 clones listed, approximately 80% are singletons. Specimen: peripheral blood. Receptors were obtained from a woman in her sixties or seventies with acute or convalescent COVID-19.

The rearrangement links TRBV9 to TRBJ1-1, with 10 bases identical to TRBD1. V lost 3 bases, J lost 10 bases, and 9 bases stayed unmatched. Germline-derived CDR1 and CDR2 are SGDLS and YYNGEE. This CDR3 contains 14 residues. The CDR3 nucleotides are TGTGCCAGCAGCGCATGGACAGGGGGTCCCTCAGCTTTCTTT. This gives the protein CASSAWTGGPSAFF.

CDR3 coding DNA: TGTGCCACCAGCAGAGATTATCGGGAGAACACTGAAGCTTTCTTT. This gives the protein CATSRDYRENTEAFF. The gene calls are TRBV15 and TRBJ1-1; D is ambiguous. The CDR3 is 15 residues long. In germline, CDR1 is LNHNV, CDR2 YYDKDF (reference sequence). The V gene lost 0 bases and the J gene lost 1 base, with 9 bases spanning the gap. Supplemented by reference TRBV15 and TRBJ1-1, the full variable domain reads DAMVIQNPRYQVTQFGKPVTLSCSQTLNHNVMYWYQQKSSQAPKLLFHYYDKDFNNEADTPDNFQSRRPNTSFCFLDIRSPGLGDTAMYLCATSRDYRENTEAFFGQGTRLTVV.

This chain connects TRBV7-6 to TRBJ2-3, with D maybe TRBD2 (6 bases). There are 15 residues in the CDR3. V gave up 5 bases and J gave up 1 base, with 13 bases separating them. The germline gives CDR1 SGHVS, CDR2 FNYEAQ. The CDR3 reads CASSPRGGRTDTQYF. CDR3 sequence (DNA): TGTGCCAGCAGCCCCCGAGGAGGGCGCACAGATACGCAGTATTTT.

Only one count was recorded for this clone. The rearrangement links TRBV3-1 (or the pseudogene TRBV3-2) to TRBJ2-1, with D possibly TRBD1 on 6 matching bases. CDR1 and CDR2 (germline): LGHDT, YNNKEL (reference sequence). The CDR3 sequence is 15 residues long. Trimming stripped 4 bases from V and 3 bases from J, with 13 bases between. CDR3 coding DNA: TGTGCCAGCAGCCCCCGGGACAAGAGCTACAATGAGCAGTTCTTC. It is translated as CASSPRDKSYNEQFF.

As to this clone: Other DNA sequences in this specimen translate into the identical CDR3. The chain combines TRBV7-2 with TRBJ1-3; 7 bases map to TRBD1. Germline lookup yields CDR1 SGHTA and CDR2 FQGNSA. V was pared by 3 bases and J by 3 bases, with 2 bases of the junction left unmatched. This CDR3 has 14 amino acids. The CDR3 nucleotides are TGTGCCAGCAGCTTGACAGGGAGTGGAAACACCATATATTTT. It encodes CASSLTGSGNTIYF. Supplemented by reference TRBV7-2 and TRBJ1-3, the full variable domain reads GAGVSQSPSNKVTEKGKDVELRCDPISGHTALYWYRQSLGQGLEFLIYFQGNSAPDKSGLPSDRFSAERTGGSVSTLTIQRTQQEDSAVYLCASSLTGSGNTIYFGEGSWLTVV.

This clone is a singleton in its sample. CDR3 DNA: TGCAGCGCGGACAGGGGAACAGATACGCAGTATTTT. Its translation: CSADRGTDTQYF. The chain employs TRBV29-1 and TRBJ2-3, with 9 bases lining up with TRBD1. Germline V lookup: CDR1 SQVTM, CDR2 ANQGSEA. V lost 7 bases and J lost 3; bases outside the gene matches: 2. This CDR3 has 12 amino acids.

This clone was recorded once. The chain carries TRBV19 and TRBJ1-3; 7 bases agree with TRBD1. The germline V gene has CDR1 LNHDA and CDR2 SQIVND (reference sequence). This CDR3 has 17 amino acids. V lost 2 bases and J lost 0; bases outside the gene matches: 7. The CDR3 here is CASSIPGQASSGNTIYF. The CDR3 DNA reads TGTGCCAGTAGTATACCCGGACAGGCTAGCTCTGGAAACACCATATATTTT. Combining the CDR3 with reference TRBV19 and TRBJ1-3 gives the whole variable domain DGGITQSPKYLFRKEGQNVTLSCEQNLNHDAMYWYRQDPGQGLRLIYYSQIVNDFQKGDIAEGYSVSREKKESFPLTVTSAQKNPTAFYLCASSIPGQASSGNTIYFGEGSWLTVV.

The CDR3 sequence is CASGLVPKDREATDTQYF. CDR3 DNA: TGTGCTAGTGGTTTGGTACCAAAGGACAGGGAGGCTACAGATACGCAGTATTTT. J is TRBJ2-3 and V is TRBV12-5, with TRBD1 matching 8 bases. CDR1 and CDR2 (germline): LGHNT, FRNRAP. The V gene end was trimmed by 0 bases and the J gene end by 3 bases; junction bases not matched to a gene: 11. This CDR3 has 18 amino acids.

This clone was picked up a small number of times. This chain connects TRBV5-5 to TRBJ1-1; a weak D match, TRBD1 (6 bases). CDR3 length equals 15 residues. CDR1 SGHKS and CDR2 YYEKEE come from the germline V gene (reference sequence). Trimming left V 0 bases short and J 2 bases short, with 11 bases between. DNA of the CDR3: TGTGCCAGCAGCTTGGGGACAGCTCAAAACACTGAAGCTTTCTTT. Translated: CASSLGTAQNTEAFF. The full variable domain, completed using reference TRBV5-5 and TRBJ1-1, is DAGVTQSPTHLIKTRGQQVTLRCSPISGHKSVSWYQQVLGQGPQFIFQYYEKEERGRGNFPDRFSARQFPNYSSELNVNALLLGDSALYLCASSLGTAQNTEAFFGQGTRLTVV.

The genes are TRBV4-3 and TRBJ2-1, with a tentative D call TRBD1 (6 bases). V was clipped by 0 bases and J by 1 base, with 7 bases between them. Per the germline V gene, CDR1 is LGHNA and CDR2 is YSLEER. This CDR3 comprises 15 residues. The CDR3 sequence: CASSQDTGSYNEQFF. Here the CDR3 DNA reads TGCGCCAGCAGCCAAGACACAGGGTCCTACAATGAGCAGTTCTTC.

This chain uses TRBV4-2 with TRBJ2-5, with TRBD2 matching 12 bases. Germline V gene sequence: CDR1 LGHNA, CDR2 YNFKEQ. V was pared by 4 bases and J by 3 bases, with 3 bases of the junction left unmatched. The CDR3 is made up of 15 amino acids. The CDR3 is CASSPSGGAKETQYF. The CDR3 DNA reads TGTGCCAGCAGCCCTAGCGGGGGGGCCAAAGAGACCCAGTACTTC.

In this sample, this clone turned up a few times. This chain connects TRBV7-9 to TRBJ2-5, with 11 bases that match TRBD1. CDR3 length: 19 residues. The germline V gene encodes CDR1 SEHNR and CDR2 FQNEAQ (reference sequence). The V segment lost 1 base and the J segment 6 bases; nucleotides outside the gene matches: 16. CDR3 nucleotide sequence: TGTGCCAGCAGCTTAGACGGACAGGGGGCGAGAATCTTTGGGAAGACCCAGTACTTC. It specifies CASSLDGQGARIFGKTQYF.

This clone was counted once. Other DNA sequences in the same sample also yield this CDR3. The chain combines TRBV3-1 (or the pseudogene TRBV3-2) with TRBJ2-3, with 10 bases aligning to TRBD1. V lost 3 bases and J lost 6; bases outside the gene matches: 3. The length of the CDR3 is 14 residues. Germline CDR1 is LGHDT and CDR2 is YNNKEL (reference sequence). CDR3 coding DNA: TGTGCCAGCAGCCAGGGGACAGGGGCCGATACGCAGTATTTT. It codes for CASSQGTGADTQYF.

The chain links TRBV5-6 to TRBJ2-1, with 8 bases matching TRBD1. The ends lost 0 bases at V and 7 bases at J; junction bases unmatched: 9. In germline, CDR1 is SGHDT, CDR2 YYEEEE. This CDR3 has 16 residues. CDR3 amino acids: CASSLGLGTGSNEQFF. CDR3 bases: TGTGCCAGCAGCTTGGGATTGGGGACAGGCAGTAATGAGCAGTTCTTC.

The V call is TRBV6-5, the J call TRBJ2-7; 7 nucleotides line up with TRBD2. Germline trimming cut 5 bases from V and 7 bases from J; bases unmatched to any gene: 8. Germline CDR1 MNHEY, CDR2 SVGAGI. The CDR3 runs to 13 residues. DNA of the CDR3: TGTGCCAGCAGTCCCGAAGGACTAGGGGAGCAGTACTTC. It translates to CASSPEGLGEQYF.

The chain joins TRBV6-1 to TRBJ2-6; maybe TRBD1 (5 bases). V lost 3 bases and J lost 2, with 8 bases in between. There are 15 residues in the CDR3. Germline V gene data show CDR1 as MNHNS and CDR2 as SASEGT. This chain's CDR3 is CASSEQGTGANVLTF. The CDR3 nucleotides read TGTGCCAGCAGTGAGCAGGGTACTGGGGCCAACGTCCTGACTTTC.

The V gene is TRBV6-7, the J gene TRBJ1-3; no clear D gene. TRBV6-7 qualifies as an ORF whose function is uncertain. Trimming cost V 0 bases and J 0 bases, with 9 bases left between them. This CDR3 spans 16 amino acids. The DNA of the CDR3 is TGTGCCAGCAGTTACTCCGCAACCTACTCTGGAAACACCATATATTTT. It translates to CASSYSATYSGNTIYF.

This clone was seen a few times. This rearrangement joins TRBV27 to TRBJ2-1; D perhaps matches TRBD1 (7 bases). The V end lost 0 bases, the J end lost 0 bases, and 21 bases lay between the germline ends. The CDR3 is 20 residues long. The germline CDR1 and CDR2 sequences are MNHEY and SMNVEV (reference sequence). The CDR3 loop is CASSLSARDSFLSSYNEQFF. As DNA, the CDR3 is TGTGCCAGCAGTTTATCTGCGCGGGACAGTTTTCTTAGCTCCTACAATGAGCAGTTCTTC.

This sequence joins TRBV3-1 (or the pseudogene TRBV3-2) and TRBJ2-7; the match to TRBD2 covers 7 bases. V shed 0 bases and J 6 bases; nucleotides not matched to a gene: 8. Looked up from germline, CDR1 is LGHDT and CDR2 is YNNKEL (reference sequence). This CDR3 is built from 15 residues. CDR3 residues: CASSQDWTRVSEQYF. CDR3 nucleotide sequence: TGTGCCAGCAGCCAAGATTGGACTAGGGTGTCCGAGCAGTACTTC.